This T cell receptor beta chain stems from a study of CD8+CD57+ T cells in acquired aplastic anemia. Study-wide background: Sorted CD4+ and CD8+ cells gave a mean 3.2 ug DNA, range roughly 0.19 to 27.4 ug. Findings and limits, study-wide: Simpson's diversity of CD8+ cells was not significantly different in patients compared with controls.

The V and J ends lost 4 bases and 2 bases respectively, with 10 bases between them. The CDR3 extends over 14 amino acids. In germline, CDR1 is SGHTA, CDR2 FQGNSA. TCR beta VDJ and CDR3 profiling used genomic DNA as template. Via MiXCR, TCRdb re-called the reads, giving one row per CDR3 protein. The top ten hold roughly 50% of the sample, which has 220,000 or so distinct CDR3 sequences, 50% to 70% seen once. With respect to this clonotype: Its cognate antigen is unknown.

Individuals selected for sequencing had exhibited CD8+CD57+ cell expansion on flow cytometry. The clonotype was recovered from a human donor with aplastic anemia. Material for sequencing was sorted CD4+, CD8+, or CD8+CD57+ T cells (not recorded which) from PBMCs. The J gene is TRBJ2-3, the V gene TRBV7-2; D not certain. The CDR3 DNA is TGTGCCAGCAGCTCCGGACCATTCACAGATACGCAGTATTTT. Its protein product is CASSSGPFTDTQYF.